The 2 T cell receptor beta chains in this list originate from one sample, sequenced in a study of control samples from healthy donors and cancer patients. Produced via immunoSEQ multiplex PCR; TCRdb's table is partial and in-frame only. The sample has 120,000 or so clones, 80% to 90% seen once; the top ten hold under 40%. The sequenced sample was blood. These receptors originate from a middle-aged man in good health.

The CDR3 sequence: CASSQDLGSGGAFYEQFF. Here the CDR3 DNA reads TGCGCCAGCAGCCAAGACCTAGGGAGCGGGGGGGCCTTCTATGAGCAGTTCTTC. The chain uses TRBV4-1 and TRBJ2-1; 10 bases match TRBD2. The CDR3 runs 18 residues. V was pared by 0 bases and J by 8 bases, with 13 bases of the junction left unmatched. The V gene's germline CDR1 is MGHRA and CDR2 YSYEKL.

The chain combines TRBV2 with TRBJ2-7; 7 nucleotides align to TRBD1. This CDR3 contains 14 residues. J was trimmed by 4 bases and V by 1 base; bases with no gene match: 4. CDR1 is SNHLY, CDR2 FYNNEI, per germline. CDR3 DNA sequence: TGTGCCAGCAGTGAAGGGGGACAGATTTACGAGCAGTACTTC. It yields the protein CASSEGGQIYEQYF. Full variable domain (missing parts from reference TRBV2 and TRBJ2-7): EPEVTQTPSHQVTQMGQEVILRCVPISNHLYFYWYRQILGQKVEFLVSFYNNEISEKSEIFDDQFSVERPDGSNFTLKIRSTKLEDSAMYFCASSEGGQIYEQYFGPGTRLTVT.